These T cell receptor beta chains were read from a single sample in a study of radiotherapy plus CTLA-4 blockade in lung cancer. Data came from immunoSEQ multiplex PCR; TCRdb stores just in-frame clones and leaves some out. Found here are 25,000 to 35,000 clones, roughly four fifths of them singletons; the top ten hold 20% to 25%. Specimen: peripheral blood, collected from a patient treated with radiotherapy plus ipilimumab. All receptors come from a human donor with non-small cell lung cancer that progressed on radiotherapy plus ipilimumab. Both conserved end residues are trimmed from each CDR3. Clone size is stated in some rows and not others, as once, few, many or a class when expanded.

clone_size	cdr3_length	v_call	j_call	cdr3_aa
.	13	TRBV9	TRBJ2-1	ASSPRLANYNEQF
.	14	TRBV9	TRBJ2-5	ASSEGLAGAQETQY
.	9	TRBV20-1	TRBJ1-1	SVFRNTEAF
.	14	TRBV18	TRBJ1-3	ASSPPQGAGGNTIY
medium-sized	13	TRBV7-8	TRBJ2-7	ASRSTEQFPYEQY
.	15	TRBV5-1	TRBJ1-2	ASRPGQGVLTNYGYT
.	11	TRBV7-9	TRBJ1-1	ASSSTGETEAF
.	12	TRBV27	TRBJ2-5	ASSYRDRVETQY
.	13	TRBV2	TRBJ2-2	ASREEGRNTGELF
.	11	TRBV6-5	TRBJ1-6	ASSQHAHSPLH
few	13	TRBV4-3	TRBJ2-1	ASSRTQSSYNEQF
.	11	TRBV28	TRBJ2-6	ATLDSGANVLT
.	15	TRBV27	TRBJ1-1	ASSLKQGGGLNTEAF
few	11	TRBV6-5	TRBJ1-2	ASSYDTTYGYT
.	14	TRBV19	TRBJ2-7	ASSTGTGGDRWEQY
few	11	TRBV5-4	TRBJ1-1	ASSLLLNTEAF